The present TCR beta chain was sequenced within a study of human T cells and chemical hapten exposure. Germline loops: CDR1 MDHEN, CDR2 SYDVKM. Trimming pared 3 bases from V and 4 bases from J, leaving 13 bases between. The CDR3 extends over 14 amino acids. As for time point: patch test 3, about 24 weeks after DPC sensitization. Treatment meaning: therapeutic diphenylcyclopropenone sensitization with weekly scalp DPC. Each CDR3 protein is one row after TCRdb ran MiXCR on the RACE reads. This table has roughly 100,000 distinct CDR3 sequences, less than 45% appearing once. V is TRBV28 and J is TRBJ2-7; D possibly corresponds to TRBD2 (7 bases). This receptor was taken from a man in his forties with alopecia areata. Some clones in this sample may be carry-over from other donors' samples. The material was whole blood, obtained in connection with sensitization to the hapten diphenylcyclopropenone (DPC). In nucleotides, the CDR3 is TGTGCCAGCAGTTTCGAGGGGGAGGGGTACGAGCAGTACTTC. Protein sequence: CASSFEGEGYEQYF.